These 20 T cell receptor beta chains share one sample of origin, sequenced in a study of cytomegalovirus exposure and HLA in healthy donors (dated by TCRdb to between 2016 and 2019). The library was prepared using the immunoSEQ multiplex PCR assay. A mixture of 60 forward primers for TCR Vbeta segments and 13 reverse primers for TCR Jbeta segments was used in the multiplex PCR. Entries here come from immuneACCESS through TCRdb and include only in-frame sequences with V and J called. Some clones fail to appear in such tables; in the studies checked, an unresolved V gene covers under half of the shortfall, and the cause of the remainder is unknown. The sample data list some 110,000 clones, and about two thirds of these were observed just once. The biggest ten clones account for approximately 4.3% of the sample. Sequencing used PBMCs. The receptors stem from a man aged 55-75 years in good health and CMV-seropositive.

Only a few counts were recorded for this clone. The chain employs TRBV15 and TRBJ1-3; D is undetermined. V lost 2 bases to trimming and J lost 0 bases, with 5 bases between them. Germline CDR1 reads LNHNV; CDR2 reads YYDKDF (reference sequence). CDR3 length: 14 residues. For the CDR3, the DNA is TGTGCCACCAGCAGACGGGGCTCTGGAAACACCATATATTTT. Protein sequence: CATSRRGSGNTIYF.

CDR3: CATSRDGTSGEQYF. DNA for the CDR3: TGTGCCACCAGCAGAGATGGGACTAGCGGCGAGCAGTACTTC. The gene calls are TRBV15 and TRBJ2-7; TRBD2 aligns across 11 bases. Germline-derived CDR1 and CDR2 are LNHNV and YYDKDF (reference sequence). After removal of 0 bases from V and 6 bases from J, the junction contained 1 base not matched to a gene. The CDR3 consists of 14 residues.

The rearrangement joins TRBV5-1 to TRBJ1-5; 7 bases line up with TRBD1. The CDR3 has 15 amino acids. With 0 bases clipped from V and 3 bases from J, the junction kept 3 bases outside the gene matches. The germline V gene encodes CDR1 SGHRS and CDR2 YFSETQ. CDR3 nucleotide sequence: TGCGCCAGCAGCTTGGGACAGGGCCTCAATCAGCCCCAGCATTTT. Residues: CASSLGQGLNQPQHF. Drawing the rest from reference TRBV5-1 and TRBJ1-5, the complete variable domain is KAGVTQTPRYLIKTRGQQVTLSCSPISGHRSVSWYQQTPGQGLQFLFEYFSETQRNKGNFPGRFSGRQFSNSRSEMNVSTLELGDSALYLCASSLGQGLNQPQHFGDGTRLSIL.

V and J are TRBV10-3 and TRBJ1-2; tentative D call: TRBD1 (5 bases). Trimming stripped 7 bases from V and 10 bases from J, with 22 bases between. Germline V lookup: CDR1 ENHRY, CDR2 SYGVKD. This CDR3 is built from 14 residues. The CDR3: CAITPAGPEGLYTF. The DNA of the CDR3 is TGTGCCATCACCCCTGCCGGGCCGGAGGGGCTCTACACCTTC.

This clone was counted between two and nine times. The gene calls are TRBV5-1 and TRBJ2-7, with 10 bases fitting TRBD2. CDR3 length: 14 amino acids. V lost 2 bases and J lost 7; bases outside the gene matches: 6. Germline CDR1 reads SGHRS; CDR2 reads YFSETQ. Here the CDR3 DNA reads TGCGCCAGCAGCTTATCTAGCGGGGGTTGGGAGCAGTACTTC. This codes for CASSLSSGGWEQYF.

This clone appeared a single time. The chain links TRBV19 to TRBJ2-1; TRBD2 agrees at 11 bases. The germline CDR1 and CDR2 sequences are LNHDA and SQIVND (reference sequence). This CDR3 is 13 amino acids long. V lost 2 bases to trimming and J lost 9 bases; unmatched junction nucleotides: 0. The CDR3 region is CASSITSGGEQFF. The DNA of the CDR3 is TGTGCCAGTAGTATAACTAGCGGGGGTGAGCAGTTCTTC.

The chain couples TRBV2 to TRBJ1-5; the D is unclear. The germline V and J ends were trimmed by 2 bases and 0 bases, with 5 bases remaining between them. CDR1 and CDR2 from the germline V gene are SNHLY and FYNNEI. The CDR3 consists of 14 residues. CDR3: CASSELYSNQPQHF. The CDR3 coding sequence is TGTGCCAGCAGTGAACTCTATAGCAATCAGCCCCAGCATTTT.

In its sample, this clone was seen a few times. The rearrangement uses TRBV30 and TRBJ1-2; D is ambiguous. V lost 1 base, J lost 6 bases, and 12 bases lay in between. CDR1 and CDR2 from the germline V gene are GTSNPN and SVGIG (reference sequence). The CDR3 has 13 amino acids. Here the CDR3 DNA reads TGTGCCTGGAGTGCCCAACAGTGGAATGGCTACACCTTC. Protein product: CAWSAQQWNGYTF.

CDR3: CASSHPRASGGAHEQYF. CDR3 nucleotide sequence: TGTGCCAGCAGCCACCCCCGAGCTAGCGGGGGGGCCCACGAGCAGTACTTC. V is TRBV4-2 and J is TRBJ2-7, with 12 bases lining up with TRBD2. J gave up 5 bases and V 3 bases, and 11 bases lay outside the gene matches. CDR3 length: 17 residues. The germline V gene has CDR1 LGHNA and CDR2 YNFKEQ.

This clone was counted a few times. The genes are TRBV9 and TRBJ1-2; D gene ambiguous. The CDR3 totals 14 residues. Germline V gives CDR1 SGDLS, CDR2 YYNGEE. The ends were cut back, 4 bases at V and 4 bases at J, with 14 bases in the middle. This chain's CDR3 is CASSTSILAYGYTF. The CDR3 region has the DNA TGTGCCAGCAGCACCTCGATACTCGCCTATGGCTACACCTTC.

This sequence joins TRBV6-5 and TRBJ2-7; D is possibly TRBD1 (6 bases). This CDR3 contains 13 residues. The V end lost 5 bases, the J end lost 1 base, and 9 bases lay between the germline ends. The V gene's germline CDR1 is MNHEY and CDR2 SVGAGI. CDR3 residues: CASSTTGSYEQYF. The CDR3 DNA follows: TGTGCCAGCAGTACGACAGGATCCTACGAGCAGTACTTC.

V and J are TRBV28 and TRBJ1-2; D unresolved. The CDR3 is made up of 13 amino acids. CDR1 and CDR2 (germline): MDHEN, SYDVKM. Trimming removed 5 bases at V and 4 bases at J, with 11 bases between. The CDR3, as DNA: TGTGCCAGCAGTGGAGGCTACCTCTATGGCTACACCTTC. Protein: CASSGGYLYGYTF.

The rearrangement links TRBV28 to TRBJ1-6, with D maybe TRBD1 (5 bases). The germline V gene has CDR1 MDHEN and CDR2 SYDVKM. The CDR3 is 18 residues long. V shed 4 bases and J shed 0 bases, with 16 bases lying between them. In DNA, the CDR3 is TGTGCCAGCAGTTCGGGACTCTCGTTAGACTCCTATAATTCACCCCTCCACTTT. Its protein product is CASSSGLSLDSYNSPLHF.

V is TRBV5-1 and J is TRBJ1-4; TRBD1 matches at 9 bases. Looked up from germline, CDR1 is SGHRS and CDR2 is YFSETQ. The length of the CDR3 is 15 residues. V dropped 7 bases and J dropped 5; count of bases not matched to a gene: 9. CDR3 sequence (DNA): TGCGCCAGCCAGGTGGGCGGACAGGGGAATGAAAAACTGTTTTTT. Protein sequence: CASQVGGQGNEKLFF.

The rearrangement joins TRBV7-8 to TRBJ2-7; 11 bases fit TRBD2. This CDR3 spans 17 amino acids. Germline-derived CDR1 and CDR2 are SGHVS and FQNEAQ. V lost 3 bases to trimming and J lost 3 bases; unmatched junction nucleotides: 10. The chain's CDR3 is CASSLGTSGWDVYEQYF. CDR3 DNA sequence: TGTGCCAGCAGCTTGGGGACTAGCGGCTGGGATGTCTACGAGCAGTACTTC.

The genes are TRBV10-1 and TRBJ2-1; 10 nucleotides match TRBD1. The CDR3 consists of 16 residues. Germline trimming cut 0 bases from V and 8 bases from J; bases unmatched to any gene: 7. CDR1 is WNHNN and CDR2 is SYGVQD in the germline V gene (reference sequence). CDR3 loop: CASSESFGQGVDEQFF. CDR3 sequence (DNA): TGCGCCAGCAGTGAGTCATTTGGACAGGGGGTCGATGAGCAGTTCTTC.

This chain links TRBV30 with TRBJ1-5; D is unclear. This CDR3 region has 13 residues. The germline V gene encodes CDR1 GTSNPN and CDR2 SVGIG (reference sequence). Trimming took 0 bases from V and 5 from J, leaving 8 bases between them. The CDR3 is CAWSVLGHQPQHF. The CDR3 nucleotides read TGTGCCTGGAGTGTACTAGGGCATCAGCCCCAGCATTTT.

This chain connects TRBV5-1 to TRBJ2-5; TRBD1 aligns across 7 bases. CDR3 length: 15 residues. Germline CDR1 SGHRS, CDR2 YFSETQ. With V trimmed by 4 bases and J by 5 bases, 11 bases remained unmatched. CDR3 residues: CASSGPDRRLETQYF. CDR3 DNA: TGCGCCAGCAGCGGACCGGACAGGCGGTTGGAGACCCAGTACTTC. Complete variable domain (other parts from reference TRBV5-1 and TRBJ2-5): KAGVTQTPRYLIKTRGQQVTLSCSPISGHRSVSWYQQTPGQGLQFLFEYFSETQRNKGNFPGRFSGRQFSNSRSEMNVSTLELGDSALYLCASSGPDRRLETQYFGPGTRLLVL.

The J gene is TRBJ1-5, the V gene TRBV6-6; 10 bases agree with TRBD1. The J segment lost 0 bases and the V segment lost 8 bases, leaving 4 bases of the junction unmatched. Germline lookup yields CDR1 MNHNY and CDR2 SVGAGI (reference sequence). The CDR3 loop spans 15 amino acids. The CDR3 loop reads CASRQGAYSNQPQHF. CDR3 in DNA: TGTGCCAGCCGACAGGGGGCTTATAGCAATCAGCCCCAGCATTTT.

Of note for this clone: At the DNA level, this CDR3 is encoded by other sequences in the same sample as well. This rearrangement joins TRBV5-1 to TRBJ2-7, with TRBD1 matching over 7 bases. The CDR3 has 13 residues. The V gene end was trimmed by 4 bases and the J gene end by 2 bases; junction bases not matched to a gene: 3. Germline-derived CDR1 and CDR2 are SGHRS and YFSETQ. The CDR3 bases are TGCGCCAGCAGCGCCCAGGGGGCCTACGAGCAGTACTTC. Protein product: CASSAQGAYEQYF.